This TCR beta chain derives from a study of cytomegalovirus exposure and HLA in healthy donors. Findings of the study overall: Specificity for CMV antigens was confirmed in vitro for a few of the CMV-associated chains. TCR beta sequences reportedly predicted most subjects' HLA-A and HLA-B alleles accurately.

By share, this clone ranks as medium-sized. Its antigen remains unknown. Healthy bone marrow donors made up the donor group. The CDR3 extends over 16 amino acids. Germline CDR1 reads MNHNY; CDR2 reads SVGAGI (reference sequence). The V and J ends lost 1 base and 1 base respectively, with 11 bases between them. Primers included in the PCR were 60 Vbeta and 13 Jbeta primers. The protocol was immunoSEQ multiplex PCR, while the TCRdb copy is restricted to in-frame clones and leaves out a portion. The sample holds 65,000 to 70,000 clones; about three quarters are singletons and the top ten take nearly 7.5%.

Sequencing input: PBMCs. The chain combines TRBV6-6 with TRBJ1-5; no clear D gene. The TCR was taken from a woman in her 30s in good health and CMV-seropositive. The CDR3 DNA reads TGTGCCAGCAGTTACTACCTCGAGTGGAGCAATCAGCCCCAGCATTTT. Protein sequence: CASSYYLEWSNQPQHF.